This T cell receptor beta chain was identified in a study of blood T cell repertoires in COVID-19. Study background: Spain, Italy and the United States supplied samples that represented acute and convalescent COVID-19. The analysed material was cDNA or gDNA that came from T cells, B-cell-depleted T cells, or PBMCs.

Authors' methods: From reference gene primer amplification, estimates of nucleated cell counts were derived. Profiling relied on immunoSEQ multiplex PCR, and the TCRdb table lists in-frame clones only, not all of them. V and J calls and clone size are given by that table; D and trimming were obtained from the DNA. Of about 160,000 clones in the sample, around 80% are singletons; the top ten hold approximately 11%. This CDR3 contains 12 residues. CDR1 LGHNT and CDR2 FRNRAP come from the germline V gene. With 6 bases clipped from V and 4 bases from J, the junction kept 0 bases outside the gene matches.

This chain joins TRBV12-5 and TRBJ1-5, with 7 bases that match TRBD1. The source is a man aged 60 to 69 with active or convalescent COVID-19. Sample: peripheral blood. DNA of the CDR3: TGTGCTAGTGGGACAGGGAATCAGCCCCAGCATTTT. Encoded protein: CASGTGNQPQHF.